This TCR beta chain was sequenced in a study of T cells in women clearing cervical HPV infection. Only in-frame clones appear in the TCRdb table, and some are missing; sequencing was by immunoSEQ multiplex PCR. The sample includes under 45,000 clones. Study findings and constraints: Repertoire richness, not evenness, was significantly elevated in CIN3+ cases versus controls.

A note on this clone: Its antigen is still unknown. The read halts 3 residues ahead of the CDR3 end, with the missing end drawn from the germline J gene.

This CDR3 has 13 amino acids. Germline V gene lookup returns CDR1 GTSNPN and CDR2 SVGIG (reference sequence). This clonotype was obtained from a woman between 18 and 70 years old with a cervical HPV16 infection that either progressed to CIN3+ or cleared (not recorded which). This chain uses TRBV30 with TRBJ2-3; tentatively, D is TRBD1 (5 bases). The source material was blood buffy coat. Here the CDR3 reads CAWSDWGNQPQYF. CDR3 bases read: TGTGCCTGGAGTGACTGGGGCAATCAGCCG.